This entry concerns a single TCR beta chain. Regarding treatment: some 20 received Ad26.COV2.S at low or high dose, single or two shots; 5 received placebo; per-sample allocation not given. The samples were gathered on day 63 after the first injection of vaccine or placebo. It was an adult aged 18-55 years in Boston who was the donor. The study used a vaccine consisting of an Ad26 vector that expressed Wuhan-strain SARS-CoV-2 spike. The repertoire was sequenced with immunoSEQ multiplex PCR; TCRdb's copy has only in-frame clones and lacks some. The sample gives fewer than 600,000 clones, approximately 90% of which show up once; 1.5% to 2% is in the top ten. This entry is derived from a study of Ad26.COV2.S vaccination and SARS-CoV-2 variants. Study background: Once or twice, 56 days apart, Ad26.COV2.S was delivered intramuscularly.

Trimming removed 5 bases from V and 0 bases from J; junction bases left unmatched: 11. Germline V gives CDR1 MGHRA, CDR2 YSYEKL. This CDR3 has 17 amino acids. The rearrangement links TRBV4-1 to TRBJ1-2; 8 bases are shared with TRBD1. The sample here was peripheral blood, taken in a trial of Ad26.COV2.S vaccine versus placebo. The receptor's source is a person aged 18-65 years who received the Ad26.COV2.S COVID-19 vaccine or a placebo. The CDR3 here is CASSTRTGKKTNYGYTF. The CDR3 nucleotides read TGCGCCAGCAGCACCCGGACAGGGAAGAAAACTAACTATGGCTACACCTTC.